This entry is about one T cell receptor (beta chain). Its antigen target is currently unknown. Base qualities are missing; no much larger clone stands one base away. TCRB CDR3 sequencing used the immunoSEQ assay on genomic DNA. Regarding the original processing steps: When patient CD8+ clones exceeding 1% were checked against published virus-specific TCRB sequences, only a few matched. Nothing other than productive TCRB rearrangements was included in the analyses. Defining a clone by its unique TCRB CDR3 sequence, the study calculated clonality as a productive clonality index derived from Shannon entropy. To calculate repertoire overlap between two samples, the template counts of each clone were considered relative to each sample's total templates. Flow cytometry-measured V-gene usage correlated with V-gene usage from TCRB sequencing, with a Spearman r of approximately 0.55. The source is immuneACCESS, and TCRdb retained only in-frame sequences with V and J called. Part of the clones is not carried over; for the studies checked, unresolved V genes explain less than half of this, and the remainder is unexplained. D and trimming come from the DNA, and the V and J calls and clone size come from that table. This sample gives 7,500 to 10,000 clones in total; over 75% of them show up just once. Jointly, the top ten make up about a third of the sample.

On an AutoMACS, CD4+ and CD8+ cells were isolated via positive magnetic bead selection, and their purity was verified by flow cytometry. After a first flow cytometry screen using a TCR V beta antibody panel, clonal expansions were characterized through TCRB deep sequencing of sorted CD8+ fractions. Peripheral blood mononuclear cells were isolated by Ficoll-Paque PLUS density gradient separation. DNA was extracted from CD4-enriched, CD8-enriched or PBMC samples with Nucleospin Tissue or Tissue XS kits and quantified with a Qubit 2.0 fluorometer. The CDR3, cysteine through phenylalanine, is 16 amino acids long. Here the CDR3 DNA is all that survives: 48 bases in frame from base 1. At the junction V is shortened by 5 bases and J by 5 bases; bases outside the gene matches: 12. Taken from the germline V gene, the CDR1 and CDR2 loops are SGHVS and FQNEAQ. These data are taken from a study of somatic mutations in cytotoxic T cells in rheumatoid arthritis (dated by TCRdb to 2015 to 2018). With regard to the full study: Before any treatment started and right after they were diagnosed, patients gave peripheral blood samples (less than 33 ml EDTA). Whether expanded CD8+ T-cell clones in untreated, newly diagnosed rheumatoid arthritis carry somatic mutations was the study question, and clonality was characterized with TCRB deep sequencing. Patient and control groups had essentially identical median ages. A total of around 60 rheumatoid arthritis patients and under 25 healthy controls underwent TCRB deep sequencing. Sorted V beta1+ cells also underwent TCRB sequencing, and some V beta antibody-stained T-cell populations were flow-sorted at nearly 100% purity on a FACSAria II or Sony SH800. General conclusions and limits of the study: CD8+ clonality increased with age in patients (Spearman r ≈ 0.49) but not in healthy controls. The slight underrepresentation of TRBV07 in patients was not corrected for multiple comparisons. CD8+ T-cell clonality did not differ significantly between rheumatoid arthritis patients and age-matched healthy controls. In about an eighth of the roughly 60 patients the largest CD8+ clone exceeded 20% of CD8+ cells, and several identical CD8+ TCRB sequences were shared between blood and synovial fluid. The expanded CD8+ clones had unknown antigen targets, and not appearing in virus-specific databases did not rule out that they were virus-specific.

The receptor chain draws on TRBV7-8 and TRBJ2-7; 10 bases in the middle match TRBD1. The sequence came from an adult with rheumatoid arthritis. Sequences were obtained from CD8+ T cells sorted from blood. The CDR3 sequence is CASSPHVGTGAHEQYF. The DNA sequence follows: TGTGCCAGCAGCCCGCACGTCGGGACAGGGGCCCACGAGCAGTACTTC.